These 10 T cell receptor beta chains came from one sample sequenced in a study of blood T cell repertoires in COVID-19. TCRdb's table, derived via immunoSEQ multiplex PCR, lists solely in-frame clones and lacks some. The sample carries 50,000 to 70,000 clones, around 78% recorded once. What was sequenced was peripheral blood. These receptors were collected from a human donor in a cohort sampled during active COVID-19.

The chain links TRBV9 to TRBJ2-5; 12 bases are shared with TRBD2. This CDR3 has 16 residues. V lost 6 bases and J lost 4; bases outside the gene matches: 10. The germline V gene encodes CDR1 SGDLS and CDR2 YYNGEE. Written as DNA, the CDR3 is TGTGCCAGCAACGAAGGACTAGCGGGGTCCAGAGAGACCCAGTACTTC. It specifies CASNEGLAGSRETQYF. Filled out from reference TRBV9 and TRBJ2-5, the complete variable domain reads DSGVTQTPKHLITATGQRVTLRCSPRSGDLSVYWYQQSLDQGLQFLIQYYNGEERAKGNILERFSAQQFPDLHSELNLSSLELGDSALYFCASNEGLAGSRETQYFGPGTRLLVL.

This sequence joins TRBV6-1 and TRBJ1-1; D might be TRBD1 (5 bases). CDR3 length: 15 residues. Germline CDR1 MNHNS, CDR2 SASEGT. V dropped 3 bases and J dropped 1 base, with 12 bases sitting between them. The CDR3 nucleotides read TGTGCCAGCAGTGATTGGGCAGGGAAGAACACTGAAGCTTTCTTT. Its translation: CASSDWAGKNTEAFF.

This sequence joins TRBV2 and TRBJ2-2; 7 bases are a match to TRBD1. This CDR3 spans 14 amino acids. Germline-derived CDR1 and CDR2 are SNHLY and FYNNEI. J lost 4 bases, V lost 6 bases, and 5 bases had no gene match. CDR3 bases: TGTGCCAGCAGACAGGGGATGGGCACCGGGGAGCTGTTTTTT. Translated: CASRQGMGTGELFF.

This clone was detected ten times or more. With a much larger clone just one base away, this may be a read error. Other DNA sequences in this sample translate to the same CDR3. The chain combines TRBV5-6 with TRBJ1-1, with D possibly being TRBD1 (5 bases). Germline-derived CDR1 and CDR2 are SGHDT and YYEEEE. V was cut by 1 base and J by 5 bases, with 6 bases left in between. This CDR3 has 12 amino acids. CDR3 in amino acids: CASSLRGTEAFF. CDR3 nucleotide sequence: TGTGCCAGCAGCTTGAGGGGAACTGAAGCTTTCTTT. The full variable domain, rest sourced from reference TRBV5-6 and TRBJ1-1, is DAGVTQSPTHLIKTRGQQVTLRCSPKSGHDTVSWYQQALGQGPQFIFQYYEEEERQRGNFPDRFSGHQFPNYSSELNVNALLLGDSALYLCASSLRGTEAFFGQGTRLTVV.

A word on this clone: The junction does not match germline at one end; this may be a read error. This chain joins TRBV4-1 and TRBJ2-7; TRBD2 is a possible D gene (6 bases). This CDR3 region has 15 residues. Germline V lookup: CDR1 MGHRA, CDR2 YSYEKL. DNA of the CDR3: TGCGCCAGCAGCCCCGGGGCGGGACCGACGTACGAGCGGTACTTC. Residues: CASSPGAGPTYERYF.

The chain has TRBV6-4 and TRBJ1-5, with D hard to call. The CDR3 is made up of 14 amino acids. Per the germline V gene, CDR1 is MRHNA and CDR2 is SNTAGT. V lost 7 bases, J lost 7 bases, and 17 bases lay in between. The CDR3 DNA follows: TGTGCCAGCAACTCATATGAGGGAGGCCAGCCCCAGCATTTT. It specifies CASNSYEGGQPQHF.

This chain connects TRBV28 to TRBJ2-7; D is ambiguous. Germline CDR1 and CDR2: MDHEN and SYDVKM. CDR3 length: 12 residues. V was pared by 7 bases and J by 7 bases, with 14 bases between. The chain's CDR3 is CASTRYLGEQYF. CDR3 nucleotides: TGTGCCAGCACTCGCTACCTAGGTGAGCAGTACTTC.

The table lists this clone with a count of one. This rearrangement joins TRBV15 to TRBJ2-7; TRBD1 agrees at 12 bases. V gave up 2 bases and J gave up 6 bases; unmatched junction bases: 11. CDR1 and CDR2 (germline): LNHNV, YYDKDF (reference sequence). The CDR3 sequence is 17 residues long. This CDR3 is CATSRPPGTGGSGEQYF. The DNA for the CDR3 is TGTGCCACCAGCAGACCCCCCGGGACAGGGGGCTCGGGCGAGCAGTACTTC.

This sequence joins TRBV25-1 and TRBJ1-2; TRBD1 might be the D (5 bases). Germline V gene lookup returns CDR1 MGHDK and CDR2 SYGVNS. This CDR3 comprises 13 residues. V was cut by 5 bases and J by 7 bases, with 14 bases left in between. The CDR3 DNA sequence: TGTGCCAGCAGTCCAAGGGGCGGTTTTGGCTACACCTTC. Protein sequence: CASSPRGGFGYTF.

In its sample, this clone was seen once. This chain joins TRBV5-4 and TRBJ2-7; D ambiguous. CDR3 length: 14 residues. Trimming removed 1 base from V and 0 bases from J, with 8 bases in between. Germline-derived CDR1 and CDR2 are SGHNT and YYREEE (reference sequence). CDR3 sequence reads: CASSLPGVSYEQYF. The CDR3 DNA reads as TGTGCCAGCAGCTTGCCAGGCGTCTCCTACGAGCAGTACTTC.